These 19 T cell receptor beta chains were sequenced from one sample in a study of blood T cell repertoires in COVID-19 (dated by TCRdb to 2018 to 2021). Library creation used the immunoSEQ multiplex PCR assay. TCRdb mirrors the immuneACCESS table, restricted to in-frame sequences. Some clones are absent from its copies; in checked studies, under half trace to an unresolved V gene, and the reason for the others is unknown. Within this sample are fewer than 200,000 clones, with 92% of them counted one time only. Together, the top ten hold more than 4.5% of the sample. Sequencing was done on a sample of peripheral blood. These receptors were collected from a man aged 25 to 40 with COVID-19, enrolled during active disease.

This chain links TRBV5-4 with TRBJ1-1; 11 bases line up with TRBD1. The ends lost 6 bases at V and 1 base at J; junction bases unmatched: 5. Per the germline V gene, CDR1 is SGHNT and CDR2 is YYREEE (reference sequence). The CDR3 is 15 residues long. This chain's CDR3 is CASTPGQGANTEAFF. The CDR3 nucleotides are TGTGCCAGCACCCCCGGACAGGGGGCGAACACTGAAGCTTTCTTT.

This chain joins TRBV27 and TRBJ1-2, with a weak D call TRBD1 (6 bases). CDR1 MNHEY and CDR2 SMNVEV come from the germline V gene (reference sequence). Trimming cost V 5 bases and J 5 bases, with 18 bases left between them. This CDR3 has 15 residues. The CDR3 reads CASSIGGAVSYGYTF. The CDR3 DNA reads as TGTGCCAGCAGTATAGGGGGAGCCGTATCATATGGCTACACCTTC.

This rearrangement joins TRBV3-1 (or the pseudogene TRBV3-2) to TRBJ1-5; TRBD1 agrees at 7 bases. After removal of 3 bases from V and 7 bases from J, the junction contained 21 bases not matched to a gene. The germline V gene encodes CDR1 LGHDT and CDR2 YNNKEL (reference sequence). CDR3 length: 19 amino acids. The CDR3 bases are TGTGCCAGCAGCCAGGTGACAAGATCGGGCAGGGGGACAATACAGCCCCAGCATTTT. Translation: CASSQVTRSGRGTIQPQHF.

The rearrangement uses TRBV7-3 and TRBJ1-5; D gene unclear. Trimming removed 2 bases at V and 0 bases at J, with 26 bases between. Germline lookup yields CDR1 SGHTA and CDR2 FQGTGA. CDR3 length: 21 amino acids. In nucleotides, the CDR3 is TGTGCCAGCAGCTTAGGGGTGTTCCGAGGCGAGGGCCTGGATAGCAATCAGCCCCAGCATTTT. Translating it yields CASSLGVFRGEGLDSNQPQHF.

The J gene is TRBJ2-5, the V gene TRBV18; D call uncertain. The germline V gene has CDR1 KGHSH and CDR2 LQKENI. V dropped 3 bases and J dropped 1 base, with 6 bases sitting between them. CDR3 length: 13 residues. The CDR3 sequence: CASSPMFQETQYF. In nucleotides, the CDR3 is TGTGCCAGCTCACCCATGTTCCAAGAGACCCAGTACTTC.

The rearrangement joins TRBV9 to TRBJ2-7; tentative D call: TRBD2 (6 bases). Looked up from germline, CDR1 is SGDLS and CDR2 is YYNGEE. Trimming left V 3 bases short and J 5 bases short, with 18 bases between. This CDR3 is built from 15 residues. The CDR3 DNA reads TGTGCCAGCAGCGGGAGGACTACATTCACGGACGAGCAGTACTTC. It translates to CASSGRTTFTDEQYF.

The V call is TRBV28, the J call TRBJ1-1; D unresolved. Trimming left V 2 bases short and J 2 bases short, with 9 bases between. The CDR3 is 14 amino acids. Looked up from germline, CDR1 is MDHEN and CDR2 is SYDVKM. This CDR3 is CASSLQVKNTEAFF. In DNA form, the CDR3 reads TGTGCCAGCAGTTTACAGGTAAAAAACACTGAAGCTTTCTTT.

CDR3 residues: CASSLARGSGQYF. CDR3 nucleotide sequence: TGTGCCAGCAGCTTGGCCAGGGGATCGGGGCAGTACTTC. The V gene is TRBV5-5, the J gene TRBJ2-7; TRBD1 might be the D (6 bases). Trimming stripped 0 bases from V and 9 bases from J, with 13 bases between. This CDR3 is 13 amino acids long. Germline V gene data show CDR1 as SGHKS and CDR2 as YYEKEE (reference sequence).

The V call is TRBV6-6, the J call TRBJ2-6; weak D call: TRBD1 (7 bases). The CDR3 consists of 19 residues. Germline assignment: CDR1 MNHNY and CDR2 SVGAGI (reference sequence). The V and J ends lost 5 bases and 0 bases respectively, with 20 bases between them. The CDR3 sequence: CASSLIRGVLSSGANVLTF. The CDR3, as DNA: TGTGCCAGCAGTCTGATCAGGGGGGTACTAAGCTCTGGGGCCAACGTCCTGACTTTC.

The chain is built from TRBV18 and TRBJ1-2, with no clear D. CDR1 and CDR2 from the germline V gene are KGHSH and LQKENI. CDR3 length: 16 amino acids. V dropped 3 bases and J dropped 6 bases, with 20 bases sitting between them. The CDR3 coding sequence is TGTGCCAGCTCACCGGAGGTGGTAGCGGGTGTACATGGCTACACCTTC. Encoded protein: CASSPEVVAGVHGYTF.

The chain uses TRBV24-1 and TRBJ2-1; 10 positions agree with TRBD2. V shed 1 base, J shed 8 bases, and the junction held 7 bases outside the gene matches. From germline, CDR1 is KGHDR and CDR2 SFDVKD. This CDR3 comprises 16 residues. The CDR3 here is CATSDLAAGGRDEQFF. DNA for the CDR3: TGTGCCACCAGTGATTTAGCAGCGGGAGGGCGCGATGAGCAGTTCTTC.

V gene TRBV5-1 combines with J gene TRBJ2-1; D unresolved. The CDR3 has 13 residues. Germline-derived CDR1 and CDR2 are SGHRS and YFSETQ. The V and J ends lost 2 bases and 7 bases respectively, with 10 bases between them. CDR3 sequence (DNA): TGCGCCAGCAGCTTTAATTTCGGGAATGAGCAGTTCTTC. This encodes CASSFNFGNEQFF.

The rearrangement uses TRBV28 and TRBJ1-3, with 8 bases matching TRBD1. J was trimmed by 4 bases and V by 5 bases; bases with no gene match: 7. CDR1 MDHEN and CDR2 SYDVKM come from the germline V gene. The CDR3 sequence is 15 residues long. The CDR3, as DNA: TGTGCCAGCAGTCTGCCCGGGACAGGCGGAAACACCATATATTTT. It is translated as CASSLPGTGGNTIYF.

V and J are TRBV11-1 and TRBJ2-5, with D possibly matching TRBD2 (7 bases). The CDR3 contains 14 residues. The germline V and J ends were trimmed by 11 bases and 5 bases, with 21 bases remaining between them. CDR1 and CDR2 (germline): SGHAT, FQDESV (reference sequence). The CDR3 DNA reads as TGTGCCTCAAGCTACAAACAGGGAGGGGAGACCCAGTACTTC. It specifies CASSYKQGGETQYF.

The rearrangement links TRBV7-2 to TRBJ2-3, with TRBD1 identical over 8 bases. V gave up 0 bases and J gave up 5 bases; unmatched junction bases: 7. The CDR3 consists of 16 residues. Germline CDR1 is SGHTA and CDR2 is FQGNSA. The CDR3 sequence: CASSLANQGAGDTQYF. As DNA, the CDR3 is TGTGCCAGCAGCTTAGCCAACCAGGGGGCGGGAGATACGCAGTATTTT.

The chain uses TRBV5-6 and TRBJ2-7; D is perhaps TRBD1 (5 bases). The V end lost 4 bases, the J end lost 3 bases, and 20 bases lay between the germline ends. CDR1 SGHDT and CDR2 YYEEEE come from the germline V gene. The CDR3 consists of 16 residues. CDR3: CASSATLGHTLYEQYF. The DNA for the CDR3 is TGTGCCAGCAGCGCTACACTCGGACATACCCTCTACGAGCAGTACTTC.

The chain combines TRBV11-1 with TRBJ2-2; possible D gene TRBD2, 6 bases. Per the germline V gene, CDR1 is SGHAT and CDR2 is FQDESV (reference sequence). The CDR3 is 15 residues long. Trimming took 6 bases from V and 10 from J, leaving 21 bases between them. The CDR3 sequence is CASRGSFGTRPELFF. DNA of the CDR3: TGTGCCAGCAGAGGTAGCTTTGGGACTCGACCGGAGCTGTTTTTT.

This clone occurred a few times. V and J are TRBV28 and TRBJ1-2; 12 positions agree with TRBD1. This CDR3 comprises 16 residues. Germline loops: CDR1 MDHEN, CDR2 SYDVKM. The ends lost 6 bases at V and 7 bases at J; junction bases unmatched: 12. The chain's CDR3 is CASRTPGTGGASGYTF. CDR3 coding DNA: TGTGCCAGCAGAACCCCCGGGACAGGGGGCGCTAGTGGCTACACCTTC.

This rearrangement joins TRBV7-2 to TRBJ2-3; 9 bases map to TRBD2. Germline CDR1 SGHTA, CDR2 FQGNSA. J lost 8 bases, V lost 1 base, and 13 bases had no gene match. The CDR3 consists of 17 residues. As DNA, the CDR3 is TGTGCCAGCAGCTTAGTAGTAGCGGGAGCCACCCCCAGTACGCAGTATTTT. This encodes CASSLVVAGATPSTQYF.